Given below is one T cell receptor (beta chain) in context. Antigen specificity is unknown. This specimen belongs to a study of long-term antiretroviral therapy in people with HIV. Across the study: Earliest sampling preceded the 2015 immediate-ART recommendation by about a decade. Study-level points and caveats: Clones that had undergone expansion before ART prevailed in the repertoire throughout all time points.

Survey-level immunoSEQ v3.0 assays were run. Here immunoSEQ multiplex PCR was the method, and the copy in TCRdb shows in-frame clones only, minus some. The profile shows over 20,000 clones, 65% to 85% of them singletons. The germline V and J ends were trimmed by 1 base and 2 bases, with 6 bases remaining between them. This CDR3 has 14 amino acids. Per the germline V gene, CDR1 is SGHTS and CDR2 is YDEGEE. Each donor had at least one pre-ART and at least two post-ART PBMC samples. Every specimen provided about 0.95-11 million cryopreserved PBMC before DNA extraction took place. This specimen was unsorted PBMCs, taken 3 years after starting antiretroviral therapy. The rearrangement uses TRBV5-8 and TRBJ2-2; D is unresolved. The clonotype comes from a man between 18 and 35 years old with HIV. The DNA for the CDR3 is TGTGCCAGCAGCTTGTGGAATAACACCGGGGAGCTGTTTTTT. Protein: CASSLWNNTGELFF.